Reported below is one TCR beta chain. With 3 bases clipped from V and 2 bases from J, the junction kept 1 base outside the gene matches. CDR3 length: 14 amino acids. Germline CDR1 is SGDLS and CDR2 is YYNGEE. Produced via immunoSEQ multiplex PCR; TCRdb's table is partial and in-frame only. The data hold 300,000 to 350,000 clones, with about 90% observed a single time. This entry comes from a study of blood T cell repertoires in COVID-19. This receptor was taken from a woman aged 25-40 years with COVID-19, enrolled during active disease. The chain carries TRBV9 and TRBJ2-7, with TRBD2 matching over 11 bases. The sample taken for sequencing was peripheral blood. For the CDR3, the DNA is TGTGCCAGCAGCGGACTAGCGGGACCCTACGAGCAGTACTTC. Translating gives CASSGLAGPYEQYF.